This T cell receptor beta chain was obtained from a study of blood T cell repertoires in COVID-19. Across the study: Acute-phase and convalescent COVID-19 samples originated in the United States, Italy and Spain. In each case, the material was cDNA or gDNA derived from T cells, B-cell-depleted T cells, or PBMCs.

Original processing methods: Amplified reference gene primers provided the basis for estimating nucleated cell counts. TCRdb's copy holds only in-frame clones and misses some; the assay was immunoSEQ multiplex PCR. D and trimming come from the DNA, and the V and J calls and clone size come from that table. Found here are about 360,000 clones, around nine tenths of them singletons; the top ten hold 2.5% to 3.5%. The ends were cut back, 0 bases at V and 5 bases at J, with 11 bases in the middle. Per germline, CDR1 SGHRS and CDR2 YFSETQ. The CDR3 is 14 residues long. Sequencing was carried out using peripheral blood. The sequence came from a human donor in a cohort sampled during active COVID-19. The gene calls are TRBV5-1 and TRBJ1-1; D is perhaps TRBD1 (6 bases). The CDR3 bases are TGCGCCAGCAGCTTGGGGGGCAGGGGAACTGAAGCTTTCTTT. The encoded protein is CASSLGGRGTEAFF.